This entry features one T cell receptor (beta chain) sequence. This entry comes from a study of blood T cell repertoires in COVID-19. Data came from immunoSEQ multiplex PCR; TCRdb stores just in-frame clones and leaves some out. The table lists 220,000 or so clones, about 85% of them singletons. This receptor was obtained from a woman in her forties or fifties with COVID-19, enrolled during active disease. What was sequenced was peripheral blood.

The chain's CDR3 is CASGLVRDGSEQYF. The CDR3 DNA is TGTGCTAGTGGTTTGGTACGTGATGGCTCCGAGCAGTACTTC. The V and J genes are TRBV12-5 and TRBJ2-7; no definite D call. The V end was cut by 0 bases, the J end by 6 bases, with 12 bases between. In germline, CDR1 is LGHNT, CDR2 FRNRAP. The CDR3 has 14 residues.